A single sample is the source of the 29 T cell receptor beta chains below, sequenced in a study of control samples from healthy donors and cancer patients. Some clones are missing from TCRdb's copy, which holds only in-frame ones; the method was immunoSEQ multiplex PCR. Of 150,000 to 200,000 clones in the sample, 85% to 90% are singletons; the top ten hold 9.5% to 15%. The material sequenced was blood. The origin of the receptors is a man aged 30-40 years in good health.

This chain uses TRBV11-2 with TRBJ1-2; D is perhaps TRBD1 (5 bases). Trimming removed 5 bases from V and 7 bases from J, with 14 bases in between. Germline CDR1 is SGHAT and CDR2 is FQNNGV. The length of the CDR3 is 13 residues. The CDR3 DNA is TGTGCCAGCAGCGCCGGCCTGGGGCTTGGCTACACCTTC. Residues: CASSAGLGLGYTF.

The chain links TRBV5-6 to TRBJ1-2; no reliable D call. The length of the CDR3 is 15 residues. The V gene lost 0 bases and the J gene lost 8 bases, with 17 bases spanning the gap. CDR1 and CDR2 from the germline V gene are SGHDT and YYEEEE. The CDR3 coding sequence is TGTGCCAGCAGCTTGGCCTCAGGCCGCGGAAGAGGCTACACCTTC. Translating it yields CASSLASGRGRGYTF.

Only one count was recorded for this clone. V usage is TRBV20-1 and J usage is TRBJ2-7, with D uncertain. Germline V CDR1 and CDR2: DFQATT, SNEGSKA (reference sequence). The CDR3 has 11 amino acids. With 2 bases removed from V and 3 bases from J, the gap between germline ends came to 5 bases. CDR3 sequence (DNA): TGCAGTGCTAGAAATAACTACGAGCAGTACTTC. Residues: CSARNNYEQYF.

The chain links TRBV3-1 (or the pseudogene TRBV3-2) to TRBJ1-2; possibly TRBD1 for D (5 bases). Germline V lookup: CDR1 LGHDT, CDR2 YNNKEL (reference sequence). The CDR3 length is 13 residues. V gave up 3 bases and J gave up 4 bases, with 9 bases separating them. The CDR3 DNA reads as TGTGCCAGCAGCCATATAGGGGCCTATGGCTACACCTTC. Translated, it gives CASSHIGAYGYTF.

The chain joins TRBV7-9 to TRBJ2-5, with 7 bases aligning to TRBD2. The CDR3 runs to 14 residues. Losses at the gene ends were 4 bases for V and 2 bases for J; bases not matched to a gene: 4. Looked up from germline, CDR1 is SEHNR and CDR2 is FQNEAQ (reference sequence). CDR3 in amino acids: CASSWTSPQETQYF. The CDR3, as DNA: TGTGCCAGCAGCTGGACTAGTCCTCAAGAGACCCAGTACTTC.

The chain couples TRBV4-3 to TRBJ2-7; tentative D call: TRBD1 (5 bases). V was trimmed by 0 bases and J by 2 bases, leaving 11 bases between them. The length of the CDR3 is 15 residues. CDR1 is LGHNA and CDR2 is YSLEER in the germline V gene. In DNA form, the CDR3 reads TGCGCCAGCAGCCAAGATCCCCTGGGGCCCTACGAGCAGTACTTC. This gives the protein CASSQDPLGPYEQYF.

This chain joins TRBV14 and TRBJ2-5; D remains ambiguous. The V and J ends lost 2 bases and 2 bases respectively, with 3 bases between them. The CDR3 consists of 12 residues. Germline V lookup: CDR1 SGHDN, CDR2 FVKESK. CDR3 DNA sequence: TGTGCCAGCAGCCAAACACAAGAGACCCAGTACTTC. Protein: CASSQTQETQYF.

V and J are TRBV5-1 and TRBJ2-3; D call uncertain. CDR3 length: 15 amino acids. CDR1 and CDR2 (germline): SGHRS, YFSETQ. V was trimmed by 0 bases and J by 4 bases, leaving 12 bases between them. CDR3 residues: CASSLAGPGADTQYF. The CDR3 nucleotides are TGCGCCAGCAGCTTGGCTGGTCCCGGAGCAGATACGCAGTATTTT.

The V call is TRBV7-9, the J call TRBJ2-7; TRBD2 is a possible D gene (6 bases). Germline V gene lookup returns CDR1 SEHNR and CDR2 FQNEAQ (reference sequence). V dropped 0 bases and J dropped 1 base, with 7 bases sitting between them. The CDR3 runs 14 residues. This CDR3 is CASSLAGTSYEQYF. The CDR3 DNA reads as TGTGCCAGCAGCTTAGCGGGGACTTCCTACGAGCAGTACTTC.

J is TRBJ1-1 and V is TRBV10-3, with a possible D match to TRBD1 (6 bases). CDR3 size: 13 residues. With 6 bases removed from V and 1 base from J, the gap between germline ends came to 9 bases. CDR1 is ENHRY, CDR2 SYGVKD, per germline. The DNA for the CDR3 is TGTGCCATCAGGATGGACAGGAACACTGAAGCTTTCTTT. This translates into CAIRMDRNTEAFF.

The gene calls are TRBV10-2 and TRBJ2-2; 7 bases align to TRBD2. The trim removed 7 bases at V and 4 bases at J, leaving 9 bases unmatched. Germline loops: CDR1 WSHSY, CDR2 SAAADI. The CDR3 extends over 15 amino acids. The CDR3 DNA reads as TGCGCCAGCATGAGCAGCGGGATAGGCACCGGGGAGCTGTTTTTT. Protein: CASMSSGIGTGELFF.

The rearrangement uses TRBV7-3 and TRBJ2-2; D not resolved. This CDR3 comprises 12 residues. CDR1 and CDR2 (germline): SGHTA, FQGTGA. V was cut by 5 bases and J by 6 bases, with 7 bases left in between. The CDR3 protein is CASSPQAGELFF. The CDR3 bases are TGTGCCAGCAGCCCCCAAGCCGGGGAGCTGTTTTTT.

This chain links TRBV7-9 with TRBJ1-6; TRBD1 matches 7 bases. The CDR3 contains 15 residues. Trimming cost V 1 base and J 6 bases; bases outside gene matches: 3. CDR1 is SEHNR and CDR2 is FQNEAQ in the germline V gene (reference sequence). The CDR3 reads CASSLGDSPNSPLHF. CDR3 coding DNA: TGTGCCAGCAGCTTAGGGGACAGCCCTAATTCACCCCTCCACTTT. The complete variable domain, with remaining parts taken from reference TRBV7-9 and TRBJ1-6, reads DTGVSQNPRHKITKRGQNVTFRCDPISEHNRLYWYRQTLGQGPEFLTYFQNEAQLEKSRLLSDRFSAERPKGSFSTLEIQRTEQGDSAMYLCASSLGDSPNSPLHFGNGTRLTVT.

The chain couples TRBV20-1 to TRBJ1-3, with D uncertain. V lost 3 bases to trimming and J lost 0 bases, with 6 bases between them. The CDR3 totals 13 residues. Germline V gene sequence: CDR1 DFQATT, CDR2 SNEGSKA (reference sequence). The CDR3 bases are TGCAGTGCTAGTCCTAACTCTGGAAACACCATATATTTT. Translating it yields CSASPNSGNTIYF.

The J gene is TRBJ2-5, the V gene TRBV2, with D possibly matching TRBD2 (6 bases). The CDR3 runs to 13 residues. The V and J ends lost 1 base and 5 bases respectively, with 8 bases between them. CDR1 SNHLY and CDR2 FYNNEI come from the germline V gene. The CDR3 loop reads CASSEGDSETQYF. CDR3 in DNA: TGTGCCAGCAGTGAAGGGGACTCCGAGACCCAGTACTTC.

The V gene is TRBV7-8, the J gene TRBJ2-1; TRBD2 matches at 8 bases. This CDR3 is 15 amino acids long. Germline-derived CDR1 and CDR2 are SGHVS and FQNEAQ. With 6 bases clipped from V and 2 bases from J, the junction kept 6 bases outside the gene matches. Here the CDR3 reads CASSPSGGTYNEQFF. CDR3 DNA sequence: TGTGCCAGCAGTCCAAGCGGGGGCACCTACAATGAGCAGTTCTTC.

This chain joins TRBV5-6 and TRBJ2-2, with 10 nucleotides matching TRBD1. Germline CDR1 reads SGHDT; CDR2 reads YYEEEE. This CDR3 has 16 amino acids. The V segment lost 2 bases and the J segment 6 bases; nucleotides outside the gene matches: 7. CDR3 sequence (DNA): TGTGCCAGCAGCTTTCGACAGGGGGCTAACTCCGGGGAGCTGTTTTTT. Its protein product is CASSFRQGANSGELFF.

CDR3 sequence (DNA): TGTGCCAGCTCACCCAACCCTCTAGCGGGGGGAGGTGAGCAGTTCTTC. Amino acid sequence: CASSPNPLAGGGEQFF. This rearrangement joins TRBV18 to TRBJ2-1; TRBD2 agrees at 11 bases. V shed 3 bases and J 9 bases; nucleotides not matched to a gene: 10. Germline loops: CDR1 KGHSH, CDR2 LQKENI. The CDR3 is 16 residues long.

The chain employs TRBV5-1 and TRBJ2-3, with 16 bases lining up with TRBD2. V shed 3 bases and J 4 bases; nucleotides not matched to a gene: 2. This CDR3 is built from 16 residues. Germline V gives CDR1 SGHRS, CDR2 YFSETQ. The CDR3 DNA sequence: TGCGCCAGCAGCTCGGGGACTAGCGGGGGGGCAGATACGCAGTATTTT. This translates into CASSSGTSGGADTQYF.

This sequence joins TRBV19 and TRBJ2-1; 8 nucleotides align to TRBD2. Germline CDR1 LNHDA, CDR2 SQIVND (reference sequence). V shed 3 bases and J 7 bases; nucleotides not matched to a gene: 5. The length of the CDR3 is 14 residues. This CDR3 reads CASSIGTRTNEQFF. As DNA, the CDR3 is TGTGCCAGTAGTATTGGGACTAGAACGAATGAGCAGTTCTTC.

This clone has a single count. The chain recombines TRBV29-1 with TRBJ1-1; D remains ambiguous. V gave up 8 bases and J gave up 0 bases, with 13 bases separating them. The germline V gene has CDR1 SQVTM and CDR2 ANQGSEA. This CDR3 is built from 13 residues. This CDR3 is CSTSSGLNTEAFF. The DNA of the CDR3 is TGCAGCACCAGCTCAGGTTTGAACACTGAAGCTTTCTTT.

V and J are TRBV25-1 and TRBJ2-1, with 7 bases lining up with TRBD2. The CDR3 runs 15 residues. V lost 5 bases to trimming and J lost 7 bases; unmatched junction nucleotides: 11. CDR1 is MGHDK, CDR2 SYGVNS, per germline. DNA of the CDR3: TGTGCCAGCAGTCCTGATGCGGGAGTCATGAATGAGCAGTTCTTC. Translated: CASSPDAGVMNEQFF. Variable domain in full (rest from reference TRBV25-1 and TRBJ2-1): EADIYQTPRYLVIGTGKKITLECSQTMGHDKMYWYQQDPGMELHLIHYSYGVNSTEKGDLSSESTVSRIRTEHFPLTLESARPSHTSQYLCASSPDAGVMNEQFFGPGTRLTVL.

About this clone: At the DNA level, this CDR3 is encoded by other sequences in the same sample as well. The chain uses TRBV3-1 (or the pseudogene TRBV3-2) and TRBJ1-3, with no clear D. From germline, CDR1 is LGHDT and CDR2 YNNKEL (reference sequence). The CDR3 contains 15 residues. V was cut by 1 base and J by 0 bases, with 7 bases left in between. CDR3 coding DNA: TGTGCCAGCAGCCAAGGGCGCGGCTCTGGAAACACCATATATTTT. This gives the protein CASSQGRGSGNTIYF.

J is TRBJ2-5 and V is TRBV3-1 (or the pseudogene TRBV3-2); no clear D. CDR3 size: 16 residues. Germline V gives CDR1 LGHDT, CDR2 YNNKEL (reference sequence). V was clipped by 0 bases and J by 1 base, with 12 bases between them. CDR3 residues: CASSQEGRRVQETQYF. As DNA, the CDR3 is TGTGCCAGCAGCCAAGAGGGCCGAAGAGTCCAAGAGACCCAGTACTTC.

V is TRBV20-1 and J is TRBJ2-5, with a tentative D call TRBD1 (6 bases). The length of the CDR3 is 13 residues. V gave up 3 bases and J gave up 5 bases, with 13 bases separating them. Germline CDR1 is DFQATT and CDR2 is SNEGSKA (reference sequence). The CDR3 DNA follows: TGCAGTGCTAGTGCAGGGCAGGGGGAGACCCAGTACTTC. It translates to CSASAGQGETQYF.

The V call is TRBV14, the J call TRBJ1-1; 7 bases agree with TRBD1. CDR3 length: 13 residues. Germline V gene sequence: CDR1 SGHDN, CDR2 FVKESK. The V and J ends lost 4 bases and 3 bases, in that order; junction bases with no gene match: 2. The chain's CDR3 is CASSRQGHTEAFF. The CDR3 DNA is TGTGCCAGCAGCCGACAGGGTCACACTGAAGCTTTCTTT.

The V call is TRBV6-2 or TRBV6-3, the J call TRBJ2-5; 10 bases line up with TRBD1. Germline V gene data show CDR1 as MNHEY and CDR2 as SVGEGT. This CDR3 is 15 amino acids long. The V gene end was trimmed by 5 bases and the J gene end by 4 bases; junction bases not matched to a gene: 7. The CDR3 DNA is TGTGCCAGCAGTGACCGGGACAGGGGAAGAGAGACCCAGTACTTC. This translates into CASSDRDRGRETQYF.

This chain joins TRBV5-6 and TRBJ1-2, with D unclear. The CDR3 loop spans 14 amino acids. Per germline, CDR1 SGHDT and CDR2 YYEEEE. V lost 0 bases to trimming and J lost 3 bases, with 9 bases between them. CDR3 coding DNA: TGTGCCAGCAGCTTGGCCGAGAGATACTATGGCTACACCTTC. Translated: CASSLAERYYGYTF.

This chain links TRBV28 with TRBJ1-6; maybe TRBD1 (6 bases). Germline CDR1 MDHEN, CDR2 SYDVKM. V lost 8 bases and J lost 10, with 24 bases in between. The CDR3 contains 16 residues. The CDR3 DNA is TGTGCCAGCGGATCCGAAGGGGGGAAGATAGGGTCACCCCTCCACTTT. Amino acids: CASGSEGGKIGSPLHF. The whole variable domain, filled in from reference TRBV28 and TRBJ1-6, reads DVKVTQSSRYLVKRTGEKVFLECVQDMDHENMFWYRQDPGLGLRLIYFSYDVKMKEKGDIPEGYSVSREKKERFSLILESASTNQTSMYLCASGSEGGKIGSPLHFGNGTRLTVT.